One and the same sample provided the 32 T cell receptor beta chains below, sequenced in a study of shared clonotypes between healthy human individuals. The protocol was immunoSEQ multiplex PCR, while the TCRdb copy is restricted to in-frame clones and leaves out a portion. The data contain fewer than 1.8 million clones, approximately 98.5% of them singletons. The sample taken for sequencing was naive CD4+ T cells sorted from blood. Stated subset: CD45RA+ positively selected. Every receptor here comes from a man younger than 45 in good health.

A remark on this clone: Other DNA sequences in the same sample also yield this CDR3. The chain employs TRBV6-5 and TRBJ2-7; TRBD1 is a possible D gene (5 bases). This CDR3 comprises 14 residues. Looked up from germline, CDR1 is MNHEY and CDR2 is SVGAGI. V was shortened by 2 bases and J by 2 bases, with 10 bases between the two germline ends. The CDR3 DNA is TGTGCCAGCAGTTACGGTCAGGGCCCCTACGAGCAGTACTTC. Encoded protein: CASSYGQGPYEQYF.

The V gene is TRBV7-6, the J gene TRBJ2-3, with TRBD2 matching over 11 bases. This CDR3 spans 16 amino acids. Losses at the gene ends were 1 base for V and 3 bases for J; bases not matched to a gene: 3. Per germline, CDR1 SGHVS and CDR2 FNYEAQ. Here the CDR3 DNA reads TGTGCCAGCAGCTTAGAACTAGCGGGAGTAACAGATACGCAGTATTTT. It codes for CASSLELAGVTDTQYF. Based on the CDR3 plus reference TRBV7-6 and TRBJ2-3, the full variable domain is GAGVSQSPRYKVTKRGQDVALRCDPISGHVSLYWYRQALGQGPEFLTYFNYEAQQDKSGLPNDRFSAERPEGSISTLTIQRTEQRDSAMYRCASSLELAGVTDTQYFGPGTRLTVL.

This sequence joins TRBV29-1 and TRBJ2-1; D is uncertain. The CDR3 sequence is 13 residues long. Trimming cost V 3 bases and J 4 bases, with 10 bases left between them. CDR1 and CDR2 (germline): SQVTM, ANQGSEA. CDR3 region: CSVDKTLYNEQFF. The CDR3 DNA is TGCAGCGTTGACAAGACTTTGTACAATGAGCAGTTCTTC.

The CDR3 DNA reads TGTGCCAGCAGTCCCCGTCAAGTCCGGCCGGGAGGCTACACCTTC. Encoded protein: CASSPRQVRPGGYTF. The chain couples TRBV28 to TRBJ1-2, with unresolved D. Per the germline V gene, CDR1 is MDHEN and CDR2 is SYDVKM. The V end lost 5 bases, the J end lost 8 bases, and 21 bases lay between the germline ends. CDR3 length: 15 residues.

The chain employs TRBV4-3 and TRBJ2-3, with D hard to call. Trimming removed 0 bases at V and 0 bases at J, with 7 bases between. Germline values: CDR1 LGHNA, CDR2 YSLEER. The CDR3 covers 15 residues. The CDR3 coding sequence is TGCGCCAGCAGCCAAGACGTGATAAGCACAGATACGCAGTATTTT. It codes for CASSQDVISTDTQYF.

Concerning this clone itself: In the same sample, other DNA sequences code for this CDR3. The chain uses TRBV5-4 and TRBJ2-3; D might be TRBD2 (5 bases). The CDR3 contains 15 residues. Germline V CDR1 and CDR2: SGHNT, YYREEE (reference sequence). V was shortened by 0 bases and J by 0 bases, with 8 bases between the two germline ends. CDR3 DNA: TGTGCCAGCAGCTTGGCGGGAACTAGCACAGATACGCAGTATTTT. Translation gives CASSLAGTSTDTQYF.

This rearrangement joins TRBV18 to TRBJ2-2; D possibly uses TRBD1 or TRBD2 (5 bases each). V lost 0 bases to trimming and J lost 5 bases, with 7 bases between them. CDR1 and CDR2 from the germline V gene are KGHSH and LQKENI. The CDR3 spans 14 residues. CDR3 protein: CASSPPRGTGELFF. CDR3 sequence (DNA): TGTGCCAGCTCACCACCGAGGGGAACCGGGGAGCTGTTTTTT.

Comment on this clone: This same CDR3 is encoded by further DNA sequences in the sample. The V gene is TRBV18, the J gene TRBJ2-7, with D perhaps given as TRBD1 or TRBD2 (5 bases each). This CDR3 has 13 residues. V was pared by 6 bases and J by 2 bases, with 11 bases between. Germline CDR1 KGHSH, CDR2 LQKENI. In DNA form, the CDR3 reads TGTGCCAGCTCCTCCGGGACCGCCTACGAGCAGTACTTC. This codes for CASSSGTAYEQYF.

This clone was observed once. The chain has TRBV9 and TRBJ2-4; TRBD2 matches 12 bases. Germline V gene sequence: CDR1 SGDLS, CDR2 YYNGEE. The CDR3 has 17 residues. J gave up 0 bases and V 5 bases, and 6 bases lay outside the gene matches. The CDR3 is CASSASGRGIAKNIQYF. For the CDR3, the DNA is TGTGCCAGCAGTGCTAGCGGGAGGGGAATAGCCAAAAACATTCAGTACTTC.

The CDR3 nucleotides are TGTGCCAGCCGAGGCCCCGGGACAGACTATGGCTACACCTTC. Translated: CASRGPGTDYGYTF. The V call is TRBV27, the J call TRBJ1-2, with 7 nucleotides matching TRBD1. V dropped 8 bases and J dropped 3; count of bases not matched to a gene: 9. Per the germline V gene, CDR1 is MNHEY and CDR2 is SMNVEV (reference sequence). CDR3 size: 14 residues.

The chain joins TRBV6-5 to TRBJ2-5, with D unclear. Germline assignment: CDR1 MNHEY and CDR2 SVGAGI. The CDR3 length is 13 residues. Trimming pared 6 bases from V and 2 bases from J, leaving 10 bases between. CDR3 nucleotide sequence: TGTGCCAGCAGAGGTGAAAGTCAAGAGACCCAGTACTTC. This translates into CASRGESQETQYF.

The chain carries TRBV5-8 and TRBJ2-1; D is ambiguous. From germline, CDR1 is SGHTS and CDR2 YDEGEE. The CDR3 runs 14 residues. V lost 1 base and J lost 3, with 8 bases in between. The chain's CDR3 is CASSLRLYYNEQFF. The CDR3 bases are TGTGCCAGCAGCTTGCGACTCTACTACAATGAGCAGTTCTTC.

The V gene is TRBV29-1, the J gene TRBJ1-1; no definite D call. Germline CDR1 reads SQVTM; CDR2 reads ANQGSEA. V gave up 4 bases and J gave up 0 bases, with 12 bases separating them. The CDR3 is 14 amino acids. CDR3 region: CSVGREWLNTEAFF. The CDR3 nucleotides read TGCAGCGTTGGGAGGGAATGGCTGAACACTGAAGCTTTCTTT.

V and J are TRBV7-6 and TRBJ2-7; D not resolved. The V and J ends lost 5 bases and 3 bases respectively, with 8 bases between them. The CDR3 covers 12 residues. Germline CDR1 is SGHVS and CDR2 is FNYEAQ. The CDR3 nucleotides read TGTGCCAGCAGCCCCGGACGCTACGAGCAGTACTTC. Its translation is CASSPGRYEQYF.

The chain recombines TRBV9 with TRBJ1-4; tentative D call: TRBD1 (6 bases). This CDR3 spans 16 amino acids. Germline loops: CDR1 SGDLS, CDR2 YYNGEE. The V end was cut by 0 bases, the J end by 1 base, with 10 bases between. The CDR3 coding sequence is TGTGCCAGCAGCGTAGGGGGGGCTGGAACTAATGAAAAACTGTTTTTT. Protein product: CASSVGGAGTNEKLFF. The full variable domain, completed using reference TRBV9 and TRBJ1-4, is DSGVTQTPKHLITATGQRVTLRCSPRSGDLSVYWYQQSLDQGLQFLIQYYNGEERAKGNILERFSAQQFPDLHSELNLSSLELGDSALYFCASSVGGAGTNEKLFFGSGTQLSVL.

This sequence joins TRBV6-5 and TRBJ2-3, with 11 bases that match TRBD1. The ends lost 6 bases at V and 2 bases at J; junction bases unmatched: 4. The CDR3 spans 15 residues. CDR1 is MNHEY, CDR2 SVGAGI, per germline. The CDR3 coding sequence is TGTGCCAGCAGCCACGGACAGGGGGCCACAGATACGCAGTATTTT. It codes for CASSHGQGATDTQYF.

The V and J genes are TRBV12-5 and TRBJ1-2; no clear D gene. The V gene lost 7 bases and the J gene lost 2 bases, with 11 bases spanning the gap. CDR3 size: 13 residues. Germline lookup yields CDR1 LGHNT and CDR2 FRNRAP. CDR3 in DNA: TGTGCTAGTGCCCCAAGCGCCAACTATGGCTACACCTTC. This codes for CASAPSANYGYTF.

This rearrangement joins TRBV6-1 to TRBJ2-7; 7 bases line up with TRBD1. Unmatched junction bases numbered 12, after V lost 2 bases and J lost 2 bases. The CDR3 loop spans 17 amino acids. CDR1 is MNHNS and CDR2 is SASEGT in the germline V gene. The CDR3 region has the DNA TGTGCCAGCAGTGAATTCCGCCACAGGGGTCTCCCCTACGAGCAGTACTTC. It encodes CASSEFRHRGLPYEQYF.

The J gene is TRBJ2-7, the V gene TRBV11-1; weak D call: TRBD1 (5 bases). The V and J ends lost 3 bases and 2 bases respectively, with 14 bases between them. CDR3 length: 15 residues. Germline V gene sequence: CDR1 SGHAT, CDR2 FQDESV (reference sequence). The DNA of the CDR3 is TGTGCCAGCAGCTTTGGCAGGGCAGAGCCCTACGAGCAGTACTTC. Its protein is CASSFGRAEPYEQYF.

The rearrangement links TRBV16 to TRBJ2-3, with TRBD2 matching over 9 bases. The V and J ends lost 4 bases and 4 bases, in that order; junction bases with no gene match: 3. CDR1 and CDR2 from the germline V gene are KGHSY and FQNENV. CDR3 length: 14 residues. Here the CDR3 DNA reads TGTGCCAGCAGCCGTAGCGGGAGCGCAGATACGCAGTATTTT. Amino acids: CASSRSGSADTQYF.

The CDR3 region is CASSVAKNIQYF. For the CDR3, the DNA is TGTGCCAGCAGTGTGGCCAAAAACATTCAGTACTTC. V and J are TRBV2 and TRBJ2-4; D not certain. The V gene's germline CDR1 is SNHLY and CDR2 FYNNEI. The CDR3 has 12 residues. V lost 4 bases to trimming and J lost 1 base, with 2 bases between them.

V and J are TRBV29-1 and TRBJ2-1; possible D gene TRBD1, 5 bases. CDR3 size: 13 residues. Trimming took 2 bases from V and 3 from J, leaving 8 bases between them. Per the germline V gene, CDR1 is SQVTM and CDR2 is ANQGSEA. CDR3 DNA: TGCAGCGTTGAACAGGGTCTCTACAATGAGCAGTTCTTC. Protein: CSVEQGLYNEQFF.

This chain's CDR3 is CASSESGLAGPYEQYF. The CDR3 nucleotides are TGTGCCAGCAGTGAGAGTGGACTAGCGGGGCCCTACGAGCAGTACTTC. This chain links TRBV25-1 with TRBJ2-7; TRBD2 matches at 12 bases. V was pared by 3 bases and J by 2 bases, with 5 bases of the junction left unmatched. The CDR3 runs 16 residues. In germline, CDR1 is MGHDK, CDR2 SYGVNS.

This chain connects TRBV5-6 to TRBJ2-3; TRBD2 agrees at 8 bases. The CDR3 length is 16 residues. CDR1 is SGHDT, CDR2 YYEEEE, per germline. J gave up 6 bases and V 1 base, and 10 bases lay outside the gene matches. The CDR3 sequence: CASSLRIAGTSDTQYF. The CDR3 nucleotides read TGTGCCAGCAGCTTGAGGATAGCGGGGACTTCGGATACGCAGTATTTT.

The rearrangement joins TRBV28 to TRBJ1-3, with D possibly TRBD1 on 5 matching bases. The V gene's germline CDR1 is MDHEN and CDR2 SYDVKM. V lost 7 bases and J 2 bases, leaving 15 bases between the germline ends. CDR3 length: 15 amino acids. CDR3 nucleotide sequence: TGTGCCAGCACCGTCCCAGGGTTCGCTGGAAACACCATATATTTT. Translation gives CASTVPGFAGNTIYF.

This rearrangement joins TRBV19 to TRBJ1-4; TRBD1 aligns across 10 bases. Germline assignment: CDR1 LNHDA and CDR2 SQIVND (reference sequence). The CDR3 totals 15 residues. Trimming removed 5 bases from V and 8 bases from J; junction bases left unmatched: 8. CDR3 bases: TGTGCCAGTAGTGATGCCGGGACAGGGGTAGAAAAACTGTTTTTT. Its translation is CASSDAGTGVEKLFF.

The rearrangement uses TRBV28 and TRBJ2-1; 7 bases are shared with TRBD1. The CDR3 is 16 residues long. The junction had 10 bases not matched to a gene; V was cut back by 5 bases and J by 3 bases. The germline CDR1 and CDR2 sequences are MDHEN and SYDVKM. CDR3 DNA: TGTGCCAGCAGTGCCTTCTTACAGGGGCTCTACAATGAGCAGTTCTTC. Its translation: CASSAFLQGLYNEQFF.

CDR3 region: CASSQRVSGELFF. The DNA of the CDR3 is TGTGCCAGCAGTCAGAGGGTTAGCGGGGAGCTGTTTTTT. This rearrangement joins TRBV4-2 to TRBJ2-2, with D possibly TRBD2 on 5 matching bases. The CDR3 has 13 amino acids. V gave up 6 bases and J gave up 7 bases, with 12 bases separating them. From germline, CDR1 is LGHNA and CDR2 YNFKEQ.

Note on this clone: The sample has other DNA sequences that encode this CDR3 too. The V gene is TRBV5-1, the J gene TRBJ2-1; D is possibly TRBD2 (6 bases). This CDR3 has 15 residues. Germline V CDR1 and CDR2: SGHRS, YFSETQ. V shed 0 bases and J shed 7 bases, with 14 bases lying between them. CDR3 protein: CASSLALGGGNEQFF. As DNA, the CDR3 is TGCGCCAGCAGCTTGGCTCTCGGAGGAGGGAATGAGCAGTTCTTC.

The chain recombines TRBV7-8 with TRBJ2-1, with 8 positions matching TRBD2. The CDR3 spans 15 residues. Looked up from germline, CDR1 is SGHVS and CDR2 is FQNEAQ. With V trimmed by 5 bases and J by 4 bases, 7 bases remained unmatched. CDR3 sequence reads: CASSLTSGWYNEQFF. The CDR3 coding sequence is TGTGCCAGCAGCCTCACTAGCGGATGGTACAATGAGCAGTTCTTC.

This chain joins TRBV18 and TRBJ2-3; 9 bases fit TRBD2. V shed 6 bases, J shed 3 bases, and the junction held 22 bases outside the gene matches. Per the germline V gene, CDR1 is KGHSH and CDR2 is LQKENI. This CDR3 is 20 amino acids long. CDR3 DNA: TGTGCCAGCTCCCTTCAAGGACAGAAGTATAGCGGGAGTTCTACAGATACGCAGTATTTT. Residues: CASSLQGQKYSGSSTDTQYF.

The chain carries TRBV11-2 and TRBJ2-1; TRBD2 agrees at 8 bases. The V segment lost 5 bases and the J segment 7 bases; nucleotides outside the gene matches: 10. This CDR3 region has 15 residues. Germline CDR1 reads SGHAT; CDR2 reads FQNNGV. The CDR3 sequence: CASSPYTGGTNEQFF. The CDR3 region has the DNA TGTGCCAGCAGCCCCTACACGGGGGGGACAAATGAGCAGTTCTTC.